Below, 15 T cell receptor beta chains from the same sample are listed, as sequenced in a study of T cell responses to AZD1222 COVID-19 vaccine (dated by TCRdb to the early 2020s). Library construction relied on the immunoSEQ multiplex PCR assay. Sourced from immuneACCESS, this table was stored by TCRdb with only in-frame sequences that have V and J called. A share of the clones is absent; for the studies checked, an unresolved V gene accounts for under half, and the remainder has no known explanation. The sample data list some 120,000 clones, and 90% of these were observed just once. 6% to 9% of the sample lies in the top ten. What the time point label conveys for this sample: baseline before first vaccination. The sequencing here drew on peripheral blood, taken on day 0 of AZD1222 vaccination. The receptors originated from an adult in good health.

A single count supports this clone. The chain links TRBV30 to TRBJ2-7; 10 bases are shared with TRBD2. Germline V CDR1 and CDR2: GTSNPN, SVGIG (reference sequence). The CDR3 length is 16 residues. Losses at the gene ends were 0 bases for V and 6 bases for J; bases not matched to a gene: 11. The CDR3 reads CAWSVRRLAGSGEQYF. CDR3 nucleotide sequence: TGTGCCTGGAGTGTACGAAGACTAGCGGGTTCGGGCGAGCAGTACTTC.

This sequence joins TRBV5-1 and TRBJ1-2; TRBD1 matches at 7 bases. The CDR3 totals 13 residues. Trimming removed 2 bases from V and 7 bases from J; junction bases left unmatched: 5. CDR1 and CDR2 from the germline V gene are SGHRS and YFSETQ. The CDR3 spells CASSFRDSSGYTF. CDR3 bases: TGCGCCAGCAGCTTCCGGGACAGCTCTGGCTACACCTTC.

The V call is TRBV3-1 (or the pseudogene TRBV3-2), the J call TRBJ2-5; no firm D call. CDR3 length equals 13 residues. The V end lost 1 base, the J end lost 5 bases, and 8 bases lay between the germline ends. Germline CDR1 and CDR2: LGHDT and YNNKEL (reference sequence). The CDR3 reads CASSQASAETQYF. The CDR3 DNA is TGTGCCAGCAGCCAAGCGAGTGCGGAGACCCAGTACTTC.

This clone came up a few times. For the CDR3, the DNA is TGTGCCAGCAGCGCTTCAGAACAGCGTCAATACACTGAAGCTTTCTTT. Protein: CASSASEQRQYTEAFF. The V call is TRBV9, the J call TRBJ1-1; D ambiguous. In germline, CDR1 is SGDLS, CDR2 YYNGEE. The CDR3 is made up of 16 amino acids. V was shortened by 3 bases and J by 3 bases, with 18 bases between the two germline ends.

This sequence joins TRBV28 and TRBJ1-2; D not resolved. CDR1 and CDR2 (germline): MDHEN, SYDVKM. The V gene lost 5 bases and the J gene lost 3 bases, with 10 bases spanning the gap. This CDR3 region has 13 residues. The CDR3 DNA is TGTGCCAGCAGTCCCCAGGTTTACTATGGCTACACCTTC. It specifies CASSPQVYYGYTF.

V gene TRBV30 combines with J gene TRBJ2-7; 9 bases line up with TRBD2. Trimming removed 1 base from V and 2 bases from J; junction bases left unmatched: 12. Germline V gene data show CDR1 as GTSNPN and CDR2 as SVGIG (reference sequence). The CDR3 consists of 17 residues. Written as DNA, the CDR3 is TGTGCCTGGAGTGCTCCCCCCCGACTAGCGGTAACCTACGAGCAGTACTTC. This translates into CAWSAPPRLAVTYEQYF.

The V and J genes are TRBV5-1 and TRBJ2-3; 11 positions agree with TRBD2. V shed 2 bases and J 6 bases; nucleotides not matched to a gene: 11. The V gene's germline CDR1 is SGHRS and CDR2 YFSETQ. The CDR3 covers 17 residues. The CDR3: CASSFKPGLAVPDTQYF. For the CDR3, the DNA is TGCGCCAGCAGCTTCAAACCGGGACTAGCGGTCCCTGATACGCAGTATTTT.

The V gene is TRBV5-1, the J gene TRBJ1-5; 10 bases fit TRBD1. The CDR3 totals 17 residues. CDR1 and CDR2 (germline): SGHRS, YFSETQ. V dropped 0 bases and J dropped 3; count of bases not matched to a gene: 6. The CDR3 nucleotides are TGCGCCAGCAGCTTGGGGGACAGGGGACAACACAATCAGCCCCAGCATTTT. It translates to CASSLGDRGQHNQPQHF.

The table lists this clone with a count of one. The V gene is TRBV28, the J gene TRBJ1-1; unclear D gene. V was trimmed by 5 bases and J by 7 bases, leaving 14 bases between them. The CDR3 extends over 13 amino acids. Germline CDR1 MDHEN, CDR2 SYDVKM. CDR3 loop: CASSEERKNEAFF. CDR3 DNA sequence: TGTGCCAGCAGTGAAGAGAGGAAAAATGAAGCTTTCTTT.

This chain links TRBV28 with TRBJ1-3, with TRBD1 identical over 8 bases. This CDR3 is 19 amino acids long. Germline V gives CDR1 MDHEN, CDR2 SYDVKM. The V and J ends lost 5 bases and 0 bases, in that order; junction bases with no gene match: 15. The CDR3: CASSPDTGGGFFSGNTIYF. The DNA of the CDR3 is TGTGCCAGCAGTCCCGATACAGGGGGGGGATTCTTCTCTGGAAACACCATATATTTT.

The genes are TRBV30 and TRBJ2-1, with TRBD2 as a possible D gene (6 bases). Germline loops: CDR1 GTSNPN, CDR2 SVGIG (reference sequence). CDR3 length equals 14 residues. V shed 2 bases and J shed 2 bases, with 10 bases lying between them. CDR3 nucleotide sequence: TGTGCCTGGAGTAAGCGGGCTCCCTACAATGAGCAGTTCTTC. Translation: CAWSKRAPYNEQFF. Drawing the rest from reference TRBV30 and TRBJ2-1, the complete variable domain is SQTIHQWPATLVQPVGSPLSLECTVEGTSNPNLYWYRQAAGRGLQLLFYSVGIGQISSEVPQNLSASRPQDRQFILSSKKLLLSDSGFYLCAWSKRAPYNEQFFGPGTRLTVL.

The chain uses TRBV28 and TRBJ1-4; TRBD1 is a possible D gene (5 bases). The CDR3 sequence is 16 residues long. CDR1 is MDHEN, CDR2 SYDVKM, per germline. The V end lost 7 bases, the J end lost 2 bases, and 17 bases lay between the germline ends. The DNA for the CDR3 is TGTGCCAGCACGGACTCGGGGCGCGTCACTAATGAAAAACTGTTTTTT. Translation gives CASTDSGRVTNEKLFF.

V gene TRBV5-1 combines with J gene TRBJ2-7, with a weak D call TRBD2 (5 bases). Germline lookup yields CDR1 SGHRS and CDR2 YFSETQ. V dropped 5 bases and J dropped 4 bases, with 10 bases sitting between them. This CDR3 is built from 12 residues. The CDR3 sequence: CASRGSGYEQYF. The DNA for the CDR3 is TGCGCCAGCAGGGGGAGTGGGTACGAGCAGTACTTC.

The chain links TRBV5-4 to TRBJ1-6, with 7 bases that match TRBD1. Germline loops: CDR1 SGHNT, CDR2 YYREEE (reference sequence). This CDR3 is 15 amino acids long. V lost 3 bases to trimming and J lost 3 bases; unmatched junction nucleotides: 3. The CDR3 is CASSSGTDYNSPLHF. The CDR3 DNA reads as TGTGCCAGCAGCTCCGGGACAGACTATAATTCACCCCTCCACTTT.

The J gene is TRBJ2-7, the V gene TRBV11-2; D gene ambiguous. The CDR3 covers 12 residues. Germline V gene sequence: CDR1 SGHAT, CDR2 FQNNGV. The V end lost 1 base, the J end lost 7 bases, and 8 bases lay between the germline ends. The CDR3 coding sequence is TGTGCCAGCAGCTTAGGAGTGGGGGAGCAGTACTTC. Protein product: CASSLGVGEQYF.